A single sample is the source of the 20 T cell receptor beta chains below, sequenced in a study of shared clonotypes between healthy human individuals. The naive CD8 fraction comprised CD45RO-negative cells positively selected for CCR7 and excluded terminally differentiated effector memory CD45RA+ cells. The data were produced by immunoSEQ multiplex PCR, yet TCRdb's version contains in-frame clones alone and is incomplete. Altogether roughly 2.1 million clones are present, more than 85% being singletons, with the ten largest covering 1.5% to 2%. Sequenced input: naive CD8+ T cells from PBMCs. The receptors were gathered from a man younger than 30 in good health. Some clones in this sample may be carry-over from other donors' samples.

V and J are TRBV2 and TRBJ1-2, with D hard to call. CDR1 and CDR2 from the germline V gene are SNHLY and FYNNEI. Between the trimmed V and J ends, which lost 8 bases and 4 bases, there was a span of 11 bases. The length of the CDR3 is 12 residues. The CDR3 DNA sequence: TGTGCCAGCTGGGGAGGGAGCTATGGCTACACCTTC. Translated: CASWGGSYGYTF.

The CDR3, as DNA: TGTGCCAGCAGCTTAGGGACTAGCGGGAGGTACGAGCAGTACTTC. This sequence encodes CASSLGTSGRYEQYF. This rearrangement joins TRBV13 to TRBJ2-7, with TRBD2 identical over 13 bases. Germline-derived CDR1 and CDR2 are PRHDT and FYEKMQ (reference sequence). Trimming cost V 0 bases and J 4 bases; bases outside gene matches: 0. The CDR3 is 15 amino acids.

The chain carries TRBV7-9 and TRBJ2-2; TRBD1 matches 7 bases. Germline CDR1 and CDR2: SEHNR and FQNEAQ (reference sequence). This CDR3 has 13 residues. The V and J ends lost 2 bases and 6 bases, in that order; junction bases with no gene match: 0. The CDR3 nucleotides are TGTGCCAGCAGCTTACAGGGGGCCGGGGAGCTGTTTTTT. This gives the protein CASSLQGAGELFF.

Here the CDR3 reads CASSEKTGTTYEQYF. The CDR3 region has the DNA TGTGCCAGCAGTGAAAAGACGGGAACCACCTACGAGCAGTACTTC. This sequence joins TRBV2 and TRBJ2-7; maybe TRBD2 (5 bases). Germline V gene lookup returns CDR1 SNHLY and CDR2 FYNNEI. V was pared by 2 bases and J by 2 bases, with 13 bases between. The CDR3 loop spans 15 amino acids.

This clone has a single count. The genes are TRBV7-2 and TRBJ1-1, with a weak D call TRBD1 (5 bases). Trimming removed 5 bases from V and 6 bases from J, with 13 bases in between. The V gene's germline CDR1 is SGHTA and CDR2 FQGNSA. CDR3 length: 13 amino acids. CDR3 sequence (DNA): TGTGCCAGCAGCCCAGGGCTCGAACCTGAAGCTTTCTTT. This sequence encodes CASSPGLEPEAFF.

The rearrangement uses TRBV5-1 and TRBJ2-7, with D maybe TRBD2 (6 bases). The germline V and J ends were trimmed by 2 bases and 5 bases, with 20 bases remaining between them. Germline CDR1 reads SGHRS; CDR2 reads YFSETQ. CDR3 length: 16 amino acids. CDR3 sequence reads: CASSFLGGMILNEQYF. For the CDR3, the DNA is TGCGCCAGCAGCTTCCTAGGAGGGATGATACTTAACGAGCAGTACTTC.

The chain couples TRBV19 to TRBJ2-7; a possible D gene is TRBD1 (6 bases). Germline V gene lookup returns CDR1 LNHDA and CDR2 SQIVND (reference sequence). The V end lost 0 bases, the J end lost 5 bases, and 17 bases lay between the germline ends. The CDR3 is made up of 16 amino acids. CDR3 DNA sequence: TGTGCCAGTAGTATAGATCCCCACAGGGTGGTCAACGAGCAGTACTTC. Its translation: CASSIDPHRVVNEQYF. Looking up the rest from reference TRBV19 and TRBJ2-7 gives the full variable domain: DGGITQSPKYLFRKEGQNVTLSCEQNLNHDAMYWYRQDPGQGLRLIYYSQIVNDFQKGDIAEGYSVSREKKESFPLTVTSAQKNPTAFYLCASSIDPHRVVNEQYFGPGTRLTVT.

This clone was counted a single time. The rearrangement joins TRBV27 to TRBJ1-1; 8 bases match TRBD1. The CDR3 has 17 residues. The V gene end was trimmed by 5 bases and the J gene end by 0 bases; junction bases not matched to a gene: 11. Per germline, CDR1 MNHEY and CDR2 SMNVEV (reference sequence). The CDR3 nucleotides read TGTGCCAGCAGTGGGAGGACAGGGATTCTTATGAACACTGAAGCTTTCTTT. This gives the protein CASSGRTGILMNTEAFF.

J is TRBJ2-7 and V is TRBV19; D perhaps matches TRBD1 (6 bases). V gave up 3 bases and J gave up 3 bases, with 15 bases separating them. This CDR3 is built from 15 residues. Per the germline V gene, CDR1 is LNHDA and CDR2 is SQIVND (reference sequence). The CDR3 loop reads CASSIYQGSNYEQYF. The CDR3 nucleotides are TGTGCCAGTAGTATTTATCAGGGGAGCAACTACGAGCAGTACTTC.

The rearrangement joins TRBV5-1 to TRBJ2-7; D unresolved. The germline V and J ends were trimmed by 1 base and 6 bases, with 8 bases remaining between them. CDR1 and CDR2 (germline): SGHRS, YFSETQ. The CDR3 has 12 residues. CDR3 coding DNA: TGCGCCAGCAGCTTGTATCCGGGCGAGCAGTACTTC. Its protein product is CASSLYPGEQYF. Filled out from reference TRBV5-1 and TRBJ2-7, the complete variable domain reads KAGVTQTPRYLIKTRGQQVTLSCSPISGHRSVSWYQQTPGQGLQFLFEYFSETQRNKGNFPGRFSGRQFSNSRSEMNVSTLELGDSALYLCASSLYPGEQYFGPGTRLTVT.

The V and J genes are TRBV2 and TRBJ2-2; tentative D call: TRBD1 (5 bases). Trimming shortened V by 6 bases and J by 4 bases, and 9 bases separated the two germline ends. CDR1 SNHLY and CDR2 FYNNEI come from the germline V gene. The CDR3 contains 13 residues. The CDR3 loop reads CASRTAPTGELFF. The CDR3 DNA reads as TGTGCCAGCAGGACAGCTCCCACCGGGGAGCTGTTTTTT.

DNA for the CDR3: TGCGCCAGCAGTGACTACGGACTTTGGGCTTTCTTT. Its protein product is CASSDYGLWAFF. The rearrangement uses TRBV10-2 and TRBJ1-1, with D unresolved. Trimming removed 3 bases from V and 11 bases from J, with 13 bases in between. There are 12 residues in the CDR3. Germline-derived CDR1 and CDR2 are WSHSY and SAAADI.

Worth noting for this clone: The sample holds other DNA sequences that translate to the same CDR3. J is TRBJ1-5 and V is TRBV27; D not certain. In germline, CDR1 is MNHEY, CDR2 SMNVEV (reference sequence). The CDR3 runs to 16 residues. Trimming pared 1 base from V and 4 bases from J, leaving 14 bases between. The CDR3 DNA is TGTGCCAGCAGTTTATTTGGCGGACCGTCTAATCAGCCCCAGCATTTT. Translated: CASSLFGGPSNQPQHF.

This chain uses TRBV20-1 with TRBJ1-2; possibly TRBD1 for D (6 bases). Germline V gene data show CDR1 as DFQATT and CDR2 as SNEGSKA (reference sequence). The CDR3 spans 11 residues. Trimming removed 3 bases from V and 7 bases from J, with 9 bases in between. The CDR3 here is CSARAGVGYTF. In DNA, the CDR3 is TGCAGTGCTAGGGCAGGGGTTGGCTACACCTTC.

The rearrangement joins TRBV19 to TRBJ1-1; D is perhaps TRBD1 (5 bases). Trimming pared 7 bases from V and 3 bases from J, leaving 12 bases between. The CDR3 totals 13 residues. The germline V gene has CDR1 LNHDA and CDR2 SQIVND (reference sequence). The CDR3 DNA follows: TGTGCCAGTAAGGTCACAGGCGACACTGAAGCTTTCTTT. Translating gives CASKVTGDTEAFF.

The J gene is TRBJ2-3, the V gene TRBV19, with 7 bases aligning to TRBD1. The V segment lost 4 bases and the J segment 14 bases; nucleotides outside the gene matches: 15. This CDR3 comprises 14 residues. Germline lookup yields CDR1 LNHDA and CDR2 SQIVND (reference sequence). The CDR3, as DNA: TGTGCCAGTAGTACCCGGCCTCACAGGGGTTCACCGTATTTT. Its protein is CASSTRPHRGSPYF.

Regarding this clone: Different DNA sequences within this sample yield the same CDR3. The chain combines TRBV6-5 with TRBJ2-7; D is ambiguous. CDR3 length: 14 residues. Germline lookup yields CDR1 MNHEY and CDR2 SVGAGI. V was trimmed by 0 bases and J by 2 bases, leaving 8 bases between them. The CDR3 bases are TGTGCCAGCAGTTACTCGGGCGGTCCCTACGAGCAGTACTTC. Translated: CASSYSGGPYEQYF.

The chain couples TRBV6-5 to TRBJ1-1, with D possibly being TRBD1 (5 bases). Germline lookup yields CDR1 MNHEY and CDR2 SVGAGI. Trimming took off 4 bases at V and 0 bases at J, with 12 bases between the two ends. This CDR3 region has 15 residues. The CDR3 DNA follows: TGTGCCAGCAGTTCCCTCGGGACGGTGAACACTGAAGCTTTCTTT. Its protein is CASSSLGTVNTEAFF.

The chain carries TRBV20-1 and TRBJ1-1; D unresolved. There are 11 residues in the CDR3. V was trimmed by 1 base and J by 5 bases, leaving 5 bases between them. The germline V gene encodes CDR1 DFQATT and CDR2 SNEGSKA (reference sequence). CDR3 protein: CSARGRTEAFF. In nucleotides, the CDR3 is TGCAGTGCTAGAGGGAGGACTGAAGCTTTCTTT.

The V call is TRBV13, the J call TRBJ2-2; 7 nucleotides match TRBD2. The CDR3 is 16 amino acids. Germline values: CDR1 PRHDT, CDR2 FYEKMQ (reference sequence). V lost 5 bases, J lost 6 bases, and 12 bases stayed unmatched. CDR3 residues: CASSPRGSGKAGELFF. The DNA for the CDR3 is TGTGCCAGCAGCCCCCGGGGAAGCGGGAAGGCCGGGGAGCTGTTTTTT. The full variable domain, its missing parts supplied by reference TRBV13 and TRBJ2-2, is AAGVIQSPRHLIKEKRETATLKCYPIPRHDTVYWYQQGPGQDPQFLISFYEKMQSDKGSIPDRFSAQQFSDYHSELNMSSLELGDSALYFCASSPRGSGKAGELFFGEGSRLTVL.